These 22 T cell receptor beta chains were sequenced from one sample in a study of vaccination and CD4 T cells after COVID-19. Each CDR3 protein is one row after TCRdb ran MiXCR on the PCR reads. There are about 20,000 distinct CDR3 sequences in the sample; about 60% occur only once, and approximately 1.1% lies in the top ten. This specimen was CD4+ T cells from blood, taken before SARS-CoV-2 vaccination. The receptors were sampled from a human donor who had recovered from COVID-19.

The chain recombines TRBV20-1 with TRBJ2-6, with no clear D. CDR1 and CDR2 from the germline V gene are DFQATT and SNEGSKA (reference sequence). V was shortened by 4 bases and J by 2 bases, with 3 bases between the two germline ends. The CDR3 is 12 amino acids. CDR3 bases: TGCAGTGCTACCCCTGGGGCCAACGTCCTGACTTTC. Translation: CSATPGANVLTF.

This sequence joins TRBV9 and TRBJ2-3, with D perhaps matching TRBD2 (6 bases). V gave up 3 bases and J gave up 2 bases, with 13 bases separating them. This CDR3 has 15 amino acids. Germline-derived CDR1 and CDR2 are SGDLS and YYNGEE. Here the CDR3 DNA reads TGTGCCAGCAGCGGGACTACCGGGACCACAGATACGCAGTATTTT. Translated: CASSGTTGTTDTQYF. The entire variable domain, with the rest obtained from reference TRBV9 and TRBJ2-3, is as follows: DSGVTQTPKHLITATGQRVTLRCSPRSGDLSVYWYQQSLDQGLQFLIQYYNGEERAKGNILERFSAQQFPDLHSELNLSSLELGDSALYFCASSGTTGTTDTQYFGPGTRLTVL.

The rearrangement uses TRBV15 and TRBJ2-7; no firm D call. The length of the CDR3 is 13 residues. V lost 0 bases, J lost 9 bases, and 12 bases lay in between. CDR1 and CDR2 from the germline V gene are LNHNV and YYDKDF (reference sequence). The CDR3 coding sequence is TGTGCCACCAGCAGAGATCCTACCGCGAGGCAGTACTTC. This sequence encodes CATSRDPTARQYF.

Worth noting for this clonotype: Sequence at one end of the junction differs from germline and may be a read error. The rearrangement links TRBV20-1 to TRBJ2-6, with TRBD2 matching over 7 bases. The V gene's germline CDR1 is DFQATT and CDR2 SNEGSKA (reference sequence). The CDR3 is made up of 14 amino acids. CDR3 nucleotides: TGCAGTGCTAGAGTGGGGGGAGGGGCCAACGCCCTGACTTTC. Residues: CSARVGGGANALTF.

The chain combines TRBV7-6 with TRBJ2-6; 8 bases match TRBD1. CDR3 length: 16 amino acids. V lost 5 bases, J lost 0 bases, and 3 bases stayed unmatched. Germline CDR1 is SGHVS and CDR2 is FNYEAQ. CDR3 nucleotides: TGTGCCAGCAGCCGGACAGGGATCTCTGGGGCCAACGTCCTGACTTTC. Residues: CASSRTGISGANVLTF.

This chain links TRBV21-1 with TRBJ1-1. TRBV21-1 is an annotated pseudogene. This CDR3 contains 16 residues. The CDR3 region has the DNA TGTGCCAGCAGCAAAGTCGAGGAACCTCGAACGGCTGAAGCTTTCTTT. It codes for CASSKVEEPRTAEAFF.

J is TRBJ2-1 and V is TRBV18; no firm D call. Germline CDR1 is KGHSH and CDR2 is LQKENI. The CDR3 consists of 13 residues. The V end lost 3 bases, the J end lost 6 bases, and 9 bases lay between the germline ends. The CDR3 here is CASSPDGFNEQFF. The CDR3 region has the DNA TGTGCCAGCTCACCGGACGGGTTCAATGAGCAGTTCTTC.

The rearrangement uses TRBV20-1 and TRBJ2-5; 9 nucleotides match TRBD2. CDR3 length: 14 residues. Per the germline V gene, CDR1 is DFQATT and CDR2 is SNEGSKA (reference sequence). Losses at the gene ends were 2 bases for V and 5 bases for J; bases not matched to a gene: 6. CDR3 nucleotides: TGCAGTGCTAGACTACTAGCGGGTGCTGAGACCCAGTACTTC. This encodes CSARLLAGAETQYF.

This clonotype was observed a handful of times. The chain couples TRBV19 to TRBJ1-5, with no clear D. This CDR3 is 16 amino acids long. The V and J ends lost 3 bases and 1 base respectively, with 13 bases between them. CDR1 LNHDA and CDR2 SQIVND come from the germline V gene (reference sequence). Here the CDR3 DNA reads TGTGCCAGTAGTATCGGCCCGGACGCGAGCAATCAGCCCCAGCATTTT. This encodes CASSIGPDASNQPQHF.

This chain connects TRBV18 to TRBJ1-2, with D possibly matching TRBD1 (5 bases). The V gene's germline CDR1 is KGHSH and CDR2 LQKENI. The CDR3 consists of 15 residues. Trimming pared 2 bases from V and 0 bases from J, leaving 10 bases between. The CDR3, as DNA: TGTGCCAGCTCACCAGGGGGGTCAGCTAACTATGGCTACACCTTC. It specifies CASSPGGSANYGYTF.

The chain recombines TRBV7-2 with TRBJ2-1, with unresolved D. The CDR3 spans 15 residues. V gave up 6 bases and J gave up 0 bases, with 12 bases separating them. CDR1 is SGHTA, CDR2 FQGNSA, per germline. The CDR3 loop reads CASRSIGDSYNEQFF. CDR3 DNA sequence: TGTGCCAGCAGGTCTATCGGAGACTCCTACAATGAGCAGTTCTTC.

This clonotype has just a few counts. The V and J genes are TRBV20-1 and TRBJ2-5; possibly TRBD1 for D (6 bases). Germline assignment: CDR1 DFQATT and CDR2 SNEGSKA (reference sequence). The CDR3 contains 15 residues. Trimming cost V 6 bases and J 2 bases, with 19 bases left between them. This chain's CDR3 is CSAKDFFDRQETQYF. The CDR3 DNA is TGCAGTGCAAAAGACTTTTTTGACAGGCAAGAGACCCAGTACTTC.

The chain employs TRBV2 and TRBJ2-1; a possible D gene is TRBD2 (5 bases). The CDR3 spans 15 residues. Trimming removed 7 bases at V and 2 bases at J, with 15 bases between. Germline V CDR1 and CDR2: SNHLY, FYNNEI. For the CDR3, the DNA is TGTGCCAGCACCGGACGGAGCGGTACCTACAATGAGCAGTTCTTC. It encodes CASTGRSGTYNEQFF. The complete variable domain, with remaining parts taken from reference TRBV2 and TRBJ2-1, reads EPEVTQTPSHQVTQMGQEVILRCVPISNHLYFYWYRQILGQKVEFLVSFYNNEISEKSEIFDDQFSVERPDGSNFTLKIRSTKLEDSAMYFCASTGRSGTYNEQFFGPGTRLTVL.

This clonotype showed up just a few times. The chain employs TRBV10-1 and TRBJ2-2; 15 bases line up with TRBD2. The length of the CDR3 is 18 residues. V was pared by 7 bases and J by 1 base, with 7 bases of the junction left unmatched. In germline, CDR1 is WNHNN, CDR2 SYGVQD (reference sequence). CDR3 in DNA: TGCGCCAGCATATGGACTAGCGGGAGGGCCTGGAACACCGGGGAGCTGTTTTTT. Residues: CASIWTSGRAWNTGELFF.

V and J are TRBV12-3 or TRBV12-4 and TRBJ2-7; 9 bases are shared with TRBD1. With V trimmed by 5 bases and J by 3 bases, 2 bases remained unmatched. This CDR3 has 13 amino acids. CDR3 protein: CASSDRGNYEQYF. CDR3 nucleotide sequence: TGTGCCAGCAGTGACAGGGGGAACTACGAGCAGTACTTC.

This clonotype was counted only a few times. The chain carries TRBV20-1 and TRBJ1-2, with 8 bases that match TRBD1. CDR1 and CDR2 from the germline V gene are DFQATT and SNEGSKA (reference sequence). This CDR3 comprises 13 residues. The V and J ends lost 5 bases and 4 bases, in that order; junction bases with no gene match: 6. The CDR3 is CSAFQGASYGYTF. CDR3 in DNA: TGCAGTGCTTTTCAGGGGGCGAGCTATGGCTACACCTTC.

The CDR3 spells CASSLVGRADTQYF. CDR3 coding DNA: TGTGCCAGCAGTTTAGTCGGGCGCGCAGATACGCAGTATTTT. The chain employs TRBV28 and TRBJ2-3; D unclear. The V gene lost 2 bases and the J gene lost 4 bases, with 10 bases spanning the gap. The CDR3 loop spans 14 amino acids. Germline CDR1 reads MDHEN; CDR2 reads SYDVKM.

This chain connects TRBV6-2 or TRBV6-3 to TRBJ2-5, with 7 bases lining up with TRBD2. Germline V CDR1 and CDR2: MNHEY, SVGEGT. Germline trimming cut 6 bases from V and 4 bases from J; bases unmatched to any gene: 8. CDR3 length: 14 residues. The CDR3 sequence: CASSPRGRGETQYF. CDR3 DNA: TGTGCCAGCAGCCCGCGCGGGAGAGGAGAGACCCAGTACTTC.

This chain connects TRBV20-1 to TRBJ2-7, with 8 bases fitting TRBD2. Germline trimming cut 0 bases from V and 2 bases from J; bases unmatched to any gene: 12. This CDR3 has 17 residues. The germline V gene has CDR1 DFQATT and CDR2 SNEGSKA (reference sequence). The CDR3 region has the DNA TGCAGTGCTAGAGATTTGAATCGTGCTAGCGGGCCCTACGAGCAGTACTTC. Translation: CSARDLNRASGPYEQYF.

V and J are TRBV6-1 and TRBJ1-1, with D possibly TRBD1 on 6 matching bases. The V gene lost 6 bases and the J gene lost 4 bases, with 12 bases spanning the gap. CDR3 length: 13 amino acids. Germline lookup yields CDR1 MNHNS and CDR2 SASEGT. As DNA, the CDR3 is TGTGCCAGCAGGGAATTAGGGGGCACTGAAGCTTTCTTT. Its translation is CASRELGGTEAFF.

The rearrangement joins TRBV28 to TRBJ2-3; TRBD2 matches at 13 bases. V trimming: 5 bases; J trimming: 4 bases; junction bases outside the gene matches: 9. Germline V lookup: CDR1 MDHEN, CDR2 SYDVKM. There are 17 residues in the CDR3. CDR3 residues: CASSRTSGSHEADTQYF. The CDR3 DNA reads as TGTGCCAGCAGTCGGACTAGCGGGAGCCACGAGGCAGATACGCAGTATTTT.

The rearrangement links TRBV25-1 to TRBJ1-1; no definite D call. This CDR3 has 13 residues. V lost 7 bases, J lost 0 bases, and 9 bases lay in between. The V gene's germline CDR1 is MGHDK and CDR2 SYGVNS. CDR3 in DNA: TGTGCCAGCATAAACACAGTGAACACTGAAGCTTTCTTT. The encoded protein is CASINTVNTEAFF.